The entry that follows covers one TCR beta chain sequence. This CDR3 is built from 14 residues. Trimming removed 3 bases from V and 8 bases from J, with 15 bases in between. The germline V gene has CDR1 SGHKS and CDR2 YYEKEE (reference sequence). Libraries were prepared by immunoSEQ multiplex PCR; TCRdb keeps only in-frame clonotypes and omits some of them. The top ten clones hold around 27% of a sample with about 73,000 clones, about four fifths of them seen once. This entry belongs to a study of blood T cell repertoires in COVID-19. Across the whole study: The study drew acute and convalescent COVID-19 samples from the United States, Italy and Spain. Sample material is recorded as cDNA or gDNA derived from T cells, B-cell-depleted T cells, or PBMCs.

The gene calls are TRBV5-5 and TRBJ2-1; maybe TRBD2 (5 bases). The sequence came from a human donor in a cohort sampled during active COVID-19. Source material: peripheral blood. The CDR3 sequence: CASSSILAVDEQFF. In DNA form, the CDR3 reads TGTGCCAGCAGCTCCATTCTAGCTGTCGATGAGCAGTTCTTC.